Shown below are 4 T cell receptor beta chains from a single sample sequenced in a study of blood T cells in healthy people across ages. Next came a second PCR, run for about 6 to 12 cycles, which used a sample-barcoded 5' primer along with a J-beta primer mix. TCRdb redid the calling of the 5' RACE reads with MiXCR, one entry per CDR3 protein. This table holds some 890,000 distinct CDR3 sequences, just under 30% found once. The same sample was also studied in work on T cells of mothers and their children.

The sequencing input was blood. Every receptor here comes from a woman in her forties in good health.

With regard to this clonotype: A read error may produce the germline difference seen at one junction end. V usage is TRBV18 and J usage is TRBJ2-7; no clear D gene. The germline V gene encodes CDR1 KGHSH and CDR2 LQKENI. The CDR3 runs to 13 residues. CDR3: CVSSHSSSYEQYF. The CDR3 DNA follows: TGTGTCAGCTCACACTCCAGCTCCTACGAGCAGTACTTC.

In its sample, this clonotype was seen many times. The chain combines TRBV4-3 with TRBJ2-7; the D is unclear. Deletions cut 1 base from V and 6 bases from J, with 19 bases between. The CDR3 runs 16 residues. Looked up from germline, CDR1 is LGHNA and CDR2 is YSLEER. The CDR3 coding sequence is TGCGCCAGCAGCCAAGGAACTGTCGCAGTTGGTACCGAGCAGTACTTC. It translates to CASSQGTVAVGTEQYF.

The DNA for the CDR3 is TGCGCCAGCAGCCCCGACGGACGAGAGTCATTCTCAGAGACCCAGTACTTC. This gives the protein CASSPDGRESFSETQYF. The gene calls are TRBV4-1 and TRBJ2-5; unclear D gene. This CDR3 is built from 17 residues. The V gene's germline CDR1 is MGHRA and CDR2 YSYEKL. V gave up 4 bases and J gave up 4 bases, with 22 bases separating them.

This clonotype was counted between two and nine times. The chain recombines TRBV7-2 with TRBJ1-5; 9 positions match TRBD1. Germline CDR1 and CDR2: SGHTA and FQGNSA. The CDR3 runs to 17 residues. The V segment lost 5 bases and the J segment 6 bases; nucleotides outside the gene matches: 14. The CDR3 DNA reads as TGTGCCAGCAGCCCACTGAGTGGGGGACAGGGAGCTCAGCCCCAGCATTTT. This translates into CASSPLSGGQGAQPQHF.